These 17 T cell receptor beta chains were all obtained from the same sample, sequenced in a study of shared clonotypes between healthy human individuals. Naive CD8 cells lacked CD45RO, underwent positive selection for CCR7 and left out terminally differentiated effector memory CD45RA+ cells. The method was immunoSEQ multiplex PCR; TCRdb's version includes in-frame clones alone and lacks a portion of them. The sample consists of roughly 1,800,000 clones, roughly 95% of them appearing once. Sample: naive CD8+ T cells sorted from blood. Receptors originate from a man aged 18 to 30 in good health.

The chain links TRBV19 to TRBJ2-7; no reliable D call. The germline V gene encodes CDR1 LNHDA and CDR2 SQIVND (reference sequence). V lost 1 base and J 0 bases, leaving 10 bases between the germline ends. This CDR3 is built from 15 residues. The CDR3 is CASSIGRFLSYEQYF. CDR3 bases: TGTGCCAGTAGTATAGGCCGTTTCCTCTCCTACGAGCAGTACTTC.

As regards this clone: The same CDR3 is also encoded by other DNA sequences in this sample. The CDR3 coding sequence is TGCGCCAGCAGCCATAGCGGGAGCTACGAGCAGTACTTC. Its translation is CASSHSGSYEQYF. V and J are TRBV4-1 and TRBJ2-7; TRBD2 agrees at 9 bases. Germline V gives CDR1 MGHRA, CDR2 YSYEKL. V lost 3 bases and J lost 3; bases outside the gene matches: 0. The CDR3 length is 13 residues.

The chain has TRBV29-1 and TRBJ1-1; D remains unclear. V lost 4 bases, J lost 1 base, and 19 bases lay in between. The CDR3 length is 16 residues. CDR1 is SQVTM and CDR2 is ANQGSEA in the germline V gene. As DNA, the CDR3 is TGCAGCGTTGCTGGGTTCAATGACCCTTGGAACACTGAAGCTTTCTTT. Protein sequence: CSVAGFNDPWNTEAFF.

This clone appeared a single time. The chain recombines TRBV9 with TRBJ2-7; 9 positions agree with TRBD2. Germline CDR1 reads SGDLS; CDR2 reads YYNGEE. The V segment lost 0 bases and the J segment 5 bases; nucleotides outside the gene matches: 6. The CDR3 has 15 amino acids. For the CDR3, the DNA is TGTGCCAGCAGCGTAGAAGCGGGGGGCAGCGACGAGCAGTACTTC. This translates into CASSVEAGGSDEQYF.

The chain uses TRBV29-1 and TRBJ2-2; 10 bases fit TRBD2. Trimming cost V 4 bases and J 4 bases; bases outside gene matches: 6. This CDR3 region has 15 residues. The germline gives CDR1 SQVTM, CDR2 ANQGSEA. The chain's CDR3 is CSVGLAGVGTGELFF. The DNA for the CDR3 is TGCAGCGTTGGCCTAGCGGGAGTAGGCACCGGGGAGCTGTTTTTT.

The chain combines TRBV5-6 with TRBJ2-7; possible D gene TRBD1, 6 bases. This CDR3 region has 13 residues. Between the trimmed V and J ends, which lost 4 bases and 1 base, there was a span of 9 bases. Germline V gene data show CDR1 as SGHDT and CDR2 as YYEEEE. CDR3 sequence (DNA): TGTGCCAGCAGCGCACAGGGATCCTACGAGCAGTACTTC. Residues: CASSAQGSYEQYF.

The CDR3 here is CASSDHRVSDTQYF. CDR3 in DNA: TGTGCCAGCAGCGACCACAGGGTCTCAGATACGCAGTATTTT. V is TRBV7-3 and J is TRBJ2-3; TRBD1 is a possible D gene (6 bases). Germline V lookup: CDR1 SGHTA, CDR2 FQGTGA. Between the trimmed V and J ends, which lost 5 bases and 4 bases, there was a span of 13 bases. The CDR3 has 14 residues. The variable domain in full, completed from reference TRBV7-3 and TRBJ2-3, reads GAGVSQTPSNKVTEKGKYVELRCDPISGHTALYWYRQSLGQGPEFLIYFQGTGAADDSGLPNDRFFAVRPEGSVSTLKIQRTERGDSAVYLCASSDHRVSDTQYFGPGTRLTVL.

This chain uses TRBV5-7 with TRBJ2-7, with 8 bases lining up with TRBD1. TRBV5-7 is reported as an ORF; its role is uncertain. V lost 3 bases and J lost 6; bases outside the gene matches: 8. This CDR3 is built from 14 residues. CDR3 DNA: TGTGCCAGCAGCTGCAGGGGGCGCGGATCCGAGCAGTACTTC. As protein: CASSCRGRGSEQYF.

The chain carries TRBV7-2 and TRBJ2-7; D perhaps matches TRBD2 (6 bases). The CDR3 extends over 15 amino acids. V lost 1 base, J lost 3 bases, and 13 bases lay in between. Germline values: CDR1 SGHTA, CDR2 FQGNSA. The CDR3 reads CASSLVWDGGYEQYF. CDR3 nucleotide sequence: TGTGCCAGCAGCTTAGTTTGGGACGGGGGCTACGAGCAGTACTTC. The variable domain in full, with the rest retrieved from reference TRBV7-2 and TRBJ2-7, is GAGVSQSPSNKVTEKGKDVELRCDPISGHTALYWYRQSLGQGLEFLIYFQGNSAPDKSGLPSDRFSAERTGGSVSTLTIQRTQQEDSAVYLCASSLVWDGGYEQYFGPGTRLTVT.

The CDR3 reads CASSLEESAYNSPLHF. The CDR3 DNA reads as TGTGCCAGCAGTTTAGAAGAGAGCGCCTATAATTCACCCCTCCACTTT. This rearrangement joins TRBV28 to TRBJ1-6, with D hard to call. Germline V gene data show CDR1 as MDHEN and CDR2 as SYDVKM. The CDR3 is 16 residues long. V was clipped by 2 bases and J by 2 bases, with 10 bases between them.

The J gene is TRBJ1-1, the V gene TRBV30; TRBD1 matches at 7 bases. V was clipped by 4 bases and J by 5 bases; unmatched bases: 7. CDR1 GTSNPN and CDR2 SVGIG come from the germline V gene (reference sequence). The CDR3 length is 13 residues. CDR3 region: CAWTFTGATEAFF. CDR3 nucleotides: TGTGCCTGGACCTTCACAGGGGCAACTGAAGCTTTCTTT. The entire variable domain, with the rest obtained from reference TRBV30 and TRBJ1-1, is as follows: SQTIHQWPATLVQPVGSPLSLECTVEGTSNPNLYWYRQAAGRGLQLLFYSVGIGQISSEVPQNLSASRPQDRQFILSSKKLLLSDSGFYLCAWTFTGATEAFFGQGTRLTVV.

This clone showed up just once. CDR3 DNA: TGCGCCAGCAGCCCCGACCTGGACAGCCCGAACACTGAAGCTTTCTTT. Translated: CASSPDLDSPNTEAFF. V and J are TRBV5-1 and TRBJ1-1; possible D gene TRBD1, 6 bases. Germline V lookup: CDR1 SGHRS, CDR2 YFSETQ. The CDR3 sequence is 16 residues long. V was pared by 4 bases and J by 1 base, with 17 bases between.

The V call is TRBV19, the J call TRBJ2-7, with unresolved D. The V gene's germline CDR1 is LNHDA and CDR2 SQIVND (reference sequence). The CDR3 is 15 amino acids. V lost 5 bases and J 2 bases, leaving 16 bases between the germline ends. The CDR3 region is CASSLQTDGAYEQYF. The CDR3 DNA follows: TGTGCCAGTAGTTTACAGACGGACGGAGCCTACGAGCAGTACTTC.

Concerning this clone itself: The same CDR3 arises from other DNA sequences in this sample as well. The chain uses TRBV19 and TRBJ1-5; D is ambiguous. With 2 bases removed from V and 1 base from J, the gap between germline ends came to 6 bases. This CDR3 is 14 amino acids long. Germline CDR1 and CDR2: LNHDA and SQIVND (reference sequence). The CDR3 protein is CASSIYLSNQPQHF. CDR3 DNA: TGTGCCAGTAGTATATACTTGAGCAATCAGCCCCAGCATTTT.

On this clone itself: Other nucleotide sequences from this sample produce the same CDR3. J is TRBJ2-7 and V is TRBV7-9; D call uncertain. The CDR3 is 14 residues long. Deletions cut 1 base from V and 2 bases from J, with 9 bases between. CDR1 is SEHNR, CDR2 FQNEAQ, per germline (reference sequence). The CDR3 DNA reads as TGTGCCAGCAGCTTAGTTGCCGGAACCTACGAGCAGTACTTC. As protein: CASSLVAGTYEQYF.

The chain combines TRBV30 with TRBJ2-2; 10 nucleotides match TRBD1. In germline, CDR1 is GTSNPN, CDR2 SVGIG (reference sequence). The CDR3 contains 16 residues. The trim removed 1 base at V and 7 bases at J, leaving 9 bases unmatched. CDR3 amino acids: CAWSGSGTGVFGELFF. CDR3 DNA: TGTGCCTGGAGTGGCTCCGGGACAGGGGTTTTCGGGGAGCTGTTTTTT. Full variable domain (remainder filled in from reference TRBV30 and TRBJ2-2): SQTIHQWPATLVQPVGSPLSLECTVEGTSNPNLYWYRQAAGRGLQLLFYSVGIGQISSEVPQNLSASRPQDRQFILSSKKLLLSDSGFYLCAWSGSGTGVFGELFFGEGSRLTVL.

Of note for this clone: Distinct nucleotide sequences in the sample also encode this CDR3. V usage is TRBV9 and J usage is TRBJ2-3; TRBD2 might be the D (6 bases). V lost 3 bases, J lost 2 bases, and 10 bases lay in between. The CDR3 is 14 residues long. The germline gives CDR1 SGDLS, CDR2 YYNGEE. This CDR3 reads CASSASGVTDTQYF. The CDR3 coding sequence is TGTGCCAGCAGCGCGTCGGGAGTCACAGATACGCAGTATTTT.